A single sample is the source of the 5 T cell receptor beta chains below, sequenced in a study of tumor and adjacent non-tumor tissue in lung cancer. The library came from three nested PCR rounds adapted from ARM-PCR protocols. TCRdb ran MiXCR on the multiplex PCR reads and lists one entry per CDR3 protein. The sample includes more than 55,000 distinct CDR3 sequences, 61% of them seen just once. The template was RNA from unsorted bulk tissue. The normal lung tissue was taken more than 3 cm from the tumor edge. Sequencing used distant non-tumor lung tissue. These receptors came from a man between 65 and 85 years old with non-small cell lung cancer.

Details on this clonotype: A much larger clone differs from this one at a single base, so this may be a read error. J is TRBJ2-1 and V is TRBV30, with D possibly called TRBD1 or TRBD2 (5 bases each). Germline CDR1 reads GTSNPN; CDR2 reads SVGIG (reference sequence). CDR3 length equals 13 residues. CDR3 DNA: TGTGCCTGGAGTGAGGGACCCAGCAATGAGCAGTCCTTC. This sequence encodes CAWSEGPSNEQSF.

As for this clonotype: A clone one base away is much larger, so this may be a read error. This chain connects TRBV5-1 to TRBJ2-7; D may be TRBD1 (6 bases). The CDR3 runs to 14 residues. In germline, CDR1 is SGHRS, CDR2 YFSETQ. This CDR3 reads CASSRDTKTYERYF. CDR3 bases: TGCGCCAGCAGCCGGGACACGAAGACCTACGAGCGGTACTTC.

The table lists this clonotype with a count of one. Mismatch with germline at one junction end may stem from a read error. The CDR3 DNA sequence: TGTGCTATCTGGGAGTCCAGCACAAATACGCAGTATTTT. Its translation: CAIWESSTNTQYF. The J gene is TRBJ2-3, the V gene TRBV28; possible D gene TRBD2, 5 bases. Germline lookup yields CDR1 MDHEN and CDR2 SYDVKM. The length of the CDR3 is 13 residues.

This clonotype was recorded at least ten times. This rearrangement joins TRBV10-3 to TRBJ2-5; TRBD1 matches 12 bases. Unmatched junction bases numbered 9, after V lost 1 base and J lost 3 bases. The germline gives CDR1 ENHRY, CDR2 SYGVKD. The CDR3 is 18 amino acids. The CDR3: CAISEFVRDRGLKETQYF. For the CDR3, the DNA is TGTGCCATCAGTGAGTTTGTCCGGGACAGGGGGCTTAAAGAGACCCAGTACTTC.

This clonotype was observed a handful of times. A much larger clone lies one base from this, so it may be a read error. This rearrangement joins TRBV6-5 to TRBJ1-5; D remains ambiguous. This CDR3 has 14 amino acids. Germline loops: CDR1 MNHEY, CDR2 SVGAGI. CDR3 sequence: CASSYTYPHQSQHF. CDR3 nucleotides: TGTGCCAGCAGTTACACCTACCCACATCAGTCCCAGCATTTT.